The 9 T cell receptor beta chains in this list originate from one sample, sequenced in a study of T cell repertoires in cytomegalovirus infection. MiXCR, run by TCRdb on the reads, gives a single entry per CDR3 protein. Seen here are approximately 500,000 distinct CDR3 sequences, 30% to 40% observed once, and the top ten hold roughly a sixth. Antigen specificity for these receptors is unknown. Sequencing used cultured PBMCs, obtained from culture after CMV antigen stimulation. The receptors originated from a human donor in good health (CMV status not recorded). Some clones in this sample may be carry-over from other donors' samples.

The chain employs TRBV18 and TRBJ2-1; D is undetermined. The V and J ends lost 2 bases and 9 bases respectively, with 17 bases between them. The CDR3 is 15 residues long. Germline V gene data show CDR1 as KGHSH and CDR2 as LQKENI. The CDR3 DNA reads TGTGCCAGCTCACCATCCGGAGTATCTCTTGGTGAGCAGTTCTTC. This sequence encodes CASSPSGVSLGEQFF.

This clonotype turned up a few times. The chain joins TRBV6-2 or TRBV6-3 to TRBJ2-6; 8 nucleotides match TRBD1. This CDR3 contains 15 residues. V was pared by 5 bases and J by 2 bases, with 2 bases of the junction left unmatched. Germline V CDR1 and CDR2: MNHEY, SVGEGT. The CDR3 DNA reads TGTGCCAGCAGTCCACAGGGGGCTGGGGCCAACGTCCTGACTTTC. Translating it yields CASSPQGAGANVLTF.

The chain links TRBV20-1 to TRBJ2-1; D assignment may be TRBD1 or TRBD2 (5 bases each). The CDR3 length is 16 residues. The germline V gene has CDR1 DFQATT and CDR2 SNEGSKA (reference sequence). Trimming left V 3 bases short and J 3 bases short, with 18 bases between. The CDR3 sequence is CSASGTNGIDYNEQFF. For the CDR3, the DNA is TGCAGTGCTAGCGGGACGAATGGGATAGACTACAATGAGCAGTTCTTC.

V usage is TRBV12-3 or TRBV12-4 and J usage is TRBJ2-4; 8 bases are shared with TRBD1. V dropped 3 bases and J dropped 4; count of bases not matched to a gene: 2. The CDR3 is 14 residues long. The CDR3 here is CASSFDRGKNIQYF. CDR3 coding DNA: TGTGCCAGCAGTTTCGACAGGGGTAAAAACATTCAGTACTTC.

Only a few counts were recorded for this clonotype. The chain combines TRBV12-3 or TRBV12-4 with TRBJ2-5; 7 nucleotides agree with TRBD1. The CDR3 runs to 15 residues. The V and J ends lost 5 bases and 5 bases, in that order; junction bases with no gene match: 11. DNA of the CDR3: TGTGCCAGCAGTAGCCGACAGGGAAGGCCCGAGACCCAGTACTTC. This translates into CASSSRQGRPETQYF.

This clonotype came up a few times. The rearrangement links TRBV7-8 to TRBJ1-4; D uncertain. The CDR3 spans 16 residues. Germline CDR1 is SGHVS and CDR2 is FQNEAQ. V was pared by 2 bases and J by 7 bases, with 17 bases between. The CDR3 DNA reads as TGTGCCAGCAGCTTATCGGCGCGCAAGCGAGGTGAAAAACTGTTTTTT. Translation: CASSLSARKRGEKLFF.

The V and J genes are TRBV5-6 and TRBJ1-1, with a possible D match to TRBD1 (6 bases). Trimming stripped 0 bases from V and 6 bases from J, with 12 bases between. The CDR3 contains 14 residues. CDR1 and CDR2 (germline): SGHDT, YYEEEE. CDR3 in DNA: TGTGCCAGCAGCTTGGGGCAGGGGAGCCCTGAAGCTTTCTTT. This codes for CASSLGQGSPEAFF.

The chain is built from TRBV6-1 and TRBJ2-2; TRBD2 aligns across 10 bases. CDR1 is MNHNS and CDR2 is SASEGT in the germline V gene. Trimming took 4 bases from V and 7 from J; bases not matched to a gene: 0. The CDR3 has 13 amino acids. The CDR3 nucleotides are TGTGCCAGCAGTGCTAGCGGGAGCGGGGAGCTGTTTTTT. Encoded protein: CASSASGSGELFF.

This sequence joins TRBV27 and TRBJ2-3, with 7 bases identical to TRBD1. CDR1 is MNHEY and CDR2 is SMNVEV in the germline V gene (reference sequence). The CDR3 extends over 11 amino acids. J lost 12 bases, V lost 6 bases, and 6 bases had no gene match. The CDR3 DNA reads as TGTGCCAGCAGCGAGACAGGGCAACAGTATTTT. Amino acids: CASSETGQQYF.